This TCR beta chain was found in a study of CD8 T cells in Susac syndrome (dated by TCRdb to between 2017 and 2020). In terms of the full investigation: Among the Susac syndrome patients who were sequenced, clinically active disease was present in five or six and clinical remission was observed in fewer than 10. Susac syndrome patients were therapy-naive, on corticosteroids (some also receiving IVIg), or on IVIg alone at blood withdrawal. The study used repertoire sequencing to test whether antigen drove CD8+ T cell activation and differentiation in Susac syndrome. The paper's findings and limits, for the study overall: In patients with Susac syndrome, the CD4+ T cell repertoire showed no detectable clonal expansion. The study acknowledged that relatively few individuals were included in the TCR sequencing and HLA analysis.

RNA was extracted using the RNeasy kit, and roughly 0.5 to 1 microgram was reverse transcribed with random hexamers. The immunoSEQ multiplex PCR assay, which covers 54 Vbeta and 13 Jbeta segments, was used to amplify TCR beta CDR3 regions. To correct PCR amplification bias, a synthetic template baseline was used for both primer optimization and computational correction. The paper's processing steps were these. Only productive sequences were kept, with reads annotated to V, D and J genes according to IMGT and analyzed in immunoSEQ Analyzer. Clonality was calculated as one minus the Shannon entropy normalized by log2 of the number of productive unique sequences. Public and private clones were assessed among the 100 most prevalent clones of each patient and control. A clone was defined as Susac-specific if it was absent from the healthy and MS cohorts, from some 980 published viral clones and from other ImmuneACCESS disease sequences. TCRdb applied fastp at Q25 and MiXCR to the public reads, then kept only in-frame beta chains. CDR3 protein duplicates are merged, each entry listing the most common genes and DNA. The authors' filters were not applied to this entry. This sample holds 80,000 or so distinct CDR3 sequences; 90% to 95% were observed only once. 0.5% to 0.65% of the sample is held by the ten biggest clonotypes.

Peripheral blood CD8+ and CD4+ T cells from healthy donors, Susac syndrome patients and multiple sclerosis patients were profiled using high-throughput TCR beta sequencing. Recently defined diagnostic criteria for definite or probable disease were met by the Susac syndrome patients. Bulk CD8+ and CD4+ T cells were purified magnetically by negative isolation, whereas CD8+ TEMRA cells were enriched by FACS. Blood was collected in EDTA tubes and processed within 24 hours, with PBMCs isolated through density gradient centrifugation. PBMCs destined for TCR sequencing were cryopreserved in liquid nitrogen and later thawed in a 37 °C water bath. Purity of sorted or isolated CD4+, CD8+ and CD8+ TEMRA cells was at least 90%. For CDR1 and CDR2, the germline V gene (reference sequence) lists MNHEY and SMNVEV. Taken from cysteine to phenylalanine, the CDR3 has 14 residues. Only the CDR3 DNA is retained, 42 bases long and in frame from the first base. V loses 4 bases, J loses 5 bases, and the germline ends lie 15 bases apart.

With regard to this clonotype: The antigen this receptor binds is unknown. Qualities for individual bases were not recorded, and no much larger clone is one base off.

Here the chain combines TRBV27 and TRBJ2-7; TRBD2 might be the D gene, on 5 matching bases. Sequencing used CD4+ T cells from PBMCs. The source of this sequence is a human donor with Susac syndrome. The CDR3 protein: CASSYRGFIDEQYF. The nucleotides read TGTGCCAGCAGTTACCGGGGTTTCATAGACGAGCAGTACTTC.